Listed below are T cell receptor beta chains from one sample, sequenced in a study of T cells after yellow fever vaccination. MiXCR was run by TCRdb on the 5' RACE reads, yielding one entry per CDR3 protein. The data show 300,000 or so distinct CDR3 sequences, 10% to 15% seen once. Source: CD4+ T cells sorted from PBMCs, taken 45 days after the yellow fever booster vaccination. The source of these receptors is a man aged 25-40 years who received the YFV17D yellow fever vaccine. Each CDR3 is given without its conserved first and last residue.

j_gene,v_gene,CDR3aa
TRBJ1-2,TRBV29-1,SVIPREANYGYT
TRBJ1-1,TRBV6-2/TRBV6-3,ASSFEVGLNTEAF
TRBJ2-1,TRBV7-8,ASSPFSGRNNEQF
TRBJ2-3,TRBV21-1,ASSKARWTSGRPDTQY
TRBJ2-7,TRBV11-2,ASSLGLLSYEQY
TRBJ2-3,TRBV5-1,ASSLVGDRTDTQY
TRBJ2-1,TRBV7-3,ASSLSRSGNHEQF
TRBJ2-7,TRBV7-6,ASSLDVQLYEQY
TRBJ2-7,TRBV28,ASSLQGREQY
TRBJ2-7,TRBV18,ASRWGQGVYEQY
TRBJ1-1,TRBV7-2,ASSRQGRNTEAF
TRBJ1-1,TRBV5-1,ASSTGQGDNTEAF
TRBJ2-1,TRBV12-3/TRBV12-4,ASSFRYAGLKF
TRBJ1-2,TRBV4-2,ASSQDRTGVGYT
TRBJ2-1,TRBV12-5,ASGLRDPSSYNEQF
TRBJ2-3,TRBV7-2,ASSEQADTQY
TRBJ2-7,TRBV29-1,SVDLQGWHEQY
TRBJ2-7,TRBV20-1,SASASGRRDEQY
TRBJ2-5,TRBV5-1,ASRTTSGRRETQY
TRBJ2-7,TRBV29-1,SVEWERGAHFGSYEQY
TRBJ2-7,TRBV6-9,ASSSAGTGSYEQY
TRBJ2-3,TRBV6-1,ASRAGGAGAFTDTQY
TRBJ2-7,TRBV20-1,SASGGTSGSYEQY
TRBJ1-5,TRBV6-2/TRBV6-3,ASARQAHQPQH
TRBJ2-3,TRBV20-1,SARDRLRPSTDTQY
TRBJ2-7,TRBV7-2,ASGLLAQGVGEQY
TRBJ2-1,TRBV5-5,ASRSGQGSYNEQF
TRBJ1-5,TRBV9,ASKSNQPQH
TRBJ2-3,TRBV24-1,ATSGTSGKSTDTQY
TRBJ2-3,TRBV6-5,ASSSFLPSGSVGTQY
TRBJ2-4,TRBV30,AWSRPNIQY
TRBJ2-2,TRBV6-2/TRBV6-3,ASWRLAGTGELF
TRBJ2-1,TRBV27,ASSYSGPSYNEQF
TRBJ2-7,TRBV11-2,ASSRDSPRSYEQY
TRBJ2-7,TRBV20-1,SARDLQDEQY
TRBJ2-1,TRBV3-1,ASSPQGSGEQF
TRBJ2-1,TRBV20-1,SAYGQGLNEQF
TRBJ1-6,TRBV5-1,ASSAPGGNSPLH
TRBJ2-4,TRBV6-5,ASSGGNIQY
TRBJ2-1,TRBV5-6,ASSSGGGRSYNEQF
TRBJ2-1,TRBV4-3,ASSQSPQGFYNEQF
TRBJ2-7,TRBV29-1,SVAGQGPYEQY
TRBJ2-2,TRBV5-1,ASSLEFGLNTGELF
TRBJ2-6,TRBV5-1,ASSLRSGANVLT
TRBJ1-4,TRBV5-1,ASSLSSLTGGLEKLF
TRBJ2-7,TRBV7-2,ASSLKAGSSEQY